This T cell receptor beta chain is drawn from a study of CD8 T cells in Susac syndrome. This clonotype showed up just a few times. It was with random hexamers that roughly 0.45 to 1 ug RNA was reverse transcribed. TCRdb redid the calling of the immunoSEQ multiplex PCR reads with MiXCR, one entry per CDR3 protein. The sample includes about 84,000 distinct CDR3 sequences, about 93% seen only once; the top ten take around 0.31%. The V and J ends lost 0 bases and 5 bases respectively, with 8 bases between them. The CDR3 covers 13 residues. Germline V gene data show CDR1 as SGHDT and CDR2 as YYEEEE. Sequenced: CD8+ T cells from PBMCs. The J gene is TRBJ1-1, the V gene TRBV5-6; no clear D. This sequence originates from a human donor in good health. The CDR3 protein is CASSLGGTTEAFF. For the CDR3, the DNA is TGTGCCAGCAGCTTGGGGGGAACGACTGAAGCTTTCTTT.